What follows are 9 T cell receptor beta chains derived from one specimen sequenced in a study of T cell responses to AZD1222 COVID-19 vaccine. The repertoire was sequenced with immunoSEQ multiplex PCR; TCRdb's copy has only in-frame clones and lacks some. The sample carries some 150,000 clones, over 85% recorded once. Material: peripheral blood, obtained on day 0 of AZD1222 vaccination. The receptor source for this set is an adult in good health.

The chain joins TRBV19 to TRBJ2-7; D is perhaps TRBD1 or TRBD2 (5 bases each). Germline V gene lookup returns CDR1 LNHDA and CDR2 SQIVND (reference sequence). CDR3 length: 15 amino acids. The ends were cut back, 6 bases at V and 0 bases at J, with 15 bases in the middle. In DNA, the CDR3 is TGTGCCAGTAGCGCCGGGACGTATCTCTCCTACGAGCAGTACTTC. It is translated as CASSAGTYLSYEQYF.

The chain recombines TRBV30 with TRBJ2-7; the D is unclear. V was clipped by 0 bases and J by 5 bases, with 5 bases between them. Germline V gene sequence: CDR1 GTSNPN, CDR2 SVGIG (reference sequence). The CDR3 is 11 residues long. This CDR3 is CAWSVQDEQYF. The DNA of the CDR3 is TGTGCCTGGAGTGTTCAGGACGAGCAGTACTTC.

The chain couples TRBV6-5 to TRBJ1-1; D not resolved. The CDR3 extends over 14 amino acids. V dropped 5 bases and J dropped 0 bases, with 10 bases sitting between them. The germline V gene has CDR1 MNHEY and CDR2 SVGAGI. CDR3 loop: CASSNSGVNTEAFF. CDR3 bases: TGTGCCAGCAGTAACAGTGGGGTGAACACTGAAGCTTTCTTT.

V and J are TRBV3-1 (or the pseudogene TRBV3-2) and TRBJ2-5; 8 bases map to TRBD2. Trimming took 4 bases from V and 5 from J; bases not matched to a gene: 12. Germline CDR1 LGHDT, CDR2 YNNKEL (reference sequence). This CDR3 comprises 16 residues. The CDR3 protein is CASSPRGAGVGETQYF. In DNA form, the CDR3 reads TGTGCCAGCAGCCCTCGAGGAGCGGGAGTAGGGGAGACCCAGTACTTC.

V is TRBV6-5 and J is TRBJ2-1; 9 bases line up with TRBD2. This CDR3 comprises 12 residues. Germline V gene data show CDR1 as MNHEY and CDR2 as SVGAGI. The trim removed 6 bases at V and 14 bases at J, leaving 8 bases unmatched. As DNA, the CDR3 is TGTGCCAGCAGGACGGGACTAGCTAGAGAGTTCTTC. Protein sequence: CASRTGLAREFF.

The gene calls are TRBV19 and TRBJ2-1, with 10 bases lining up with TRBD1. The CDR3 loop spans 17 amino acids. J gave up 5 bases and V 3 bases, and 10 bases lay outside the gene matches. The germline V gene has CDR1 LNHDA and CDR2 SQIVND (reference sequence). The CDR3: CASSILYRQGANNEQFF. Written as DNA, the CDR3 is TGTGCCAGTAGTATCTTGTATCGACAGGGGGCAAACAATGAGCAGTTCTTC.

The chain has TRBV20-1 and TRBJ2-7; D is uncertain. V was trimmed by 1 base and J by 2 bases, leaving 3 bases between them. Looked up from germline, CDR1 is DFQATT and CDR2 is SNEGSKA (reference sequence). This CDR3 contains 11 residues. As DNA, the CDR3 is TGCAGTGCTAGAGTCCCCTACGAGCAGTACTTC. The encoded protein is CSARVPYEQYF.

This chain joins TRBV19 and TRBJ1-5; D uncertain. The CDR3 has 13 amino acids. V lost 1 base and J 6 bases, leaving 7 bases between the germline ends. In germline, CDR1 is LNHDA, CDR2 SQIVND (reference sequence). The CDR3 nucleotides are TGTGCCAGTAGTATAGCGGACTCTCAGCCCCAGCATTTT. This encodes CASSIADSQPQHF. The whole variable domain, remainder taken from reference TRBV19 and TRBJ1-5, is DGGITQSPKYLFRKEGQNVTLSCEQNLNHDAMYWYRQDPGQGLRLIYYSQIVNDFQKGDIAEGYSVSREKKESFPLTVTSAQKNPTAFYLCASSIADSQPQHFGDGTRLSIL.

V gene TRBV10-2 combines with J gene TRBJ2-1; 9 bases are shared with TRBD2. Germline trimming cut 3 bases from V and 4 bases from J; bases unmatched to any gene: 7. The CDR3 totals 16 residues. Germline CDR1 and CDR2: WSHSY and SAAADI. The DNA for the CDR3 is TGCGCCAGCAGTGAAGTAGCGGGAGCTGGTTACAATGAGCAGTTCTTC. The encoded protein is CASSEVAGAGYNEQFF.